The 7 T cell receptor beta chains presented below share a single source sample, sequenced in a study of CXCR3-negative and CXCR3-positive naive CD8 T cells. UMI-labeled TRB cDNA libraries were prepared by 5' RACE. Reprocessing the 5' RACE reads, TCRdb reports a single entry for every CDR3 protein and omits DNA. The table lists approximately 83,000 distinct CDR3 sequences. The material sequenced was naive CXCR3- CD8+ T cells from blood. Subset given: CD45RO-CCR7+CD27+CD95- naive CD8+ T cells lacking CXCR3 (TNR3-). The source is a human donor in good health. Some clones in this sample may be carry-over from other donors' samples.

V usage is TRBV5-1 and J usage is TRBJ2-3. Germline V gene lookup returns CDR1 SGHRS and CDR2 YFSETQ. The CDR3 sequence is 14 residues long. CDR3 protein: CASSLENRVDTQYF.

V gene TRBV28 combines with J gene TRBJ2-7; TCRdb's D gene call, TRBD2, goes unchecked for lack of DNA. Germline-derived CDR1 and CDR2 are MDHEN and SYDVKM. There are 17 residues in the CDR3. The CDR3 protein is CASRFSRIAGSVYEQYF. Using reference TRBV28 and TRBJ2-7 for the parts outside the CDR3, the full variable domain is DVKVTQSSRYLVKRTGEKVFLECVQDMDHENMFWYRQDPGLGLRLIYFSYDVKMKEKGDIPEGYSVSREKKERFSLILESASTNQTSMYLCASRFSRIAGSVYEQYFGPGTRLTVT.

The V gene is TRBV12-3 or TRBV12-4, the J gene TRBJ2-1; TCRdb indicates TRBD1, and absent DNA this call remains unverified. CDR3 size: 13 residues. Here the CDR3 reads CASNPTGPKAQFF.

The chain recombines TRBV7-3 with TRBJ2-3; the TCRdb D gene call, TRBD1, has no DNA to confirm it. Per germline, CDR1 SGHTA and CDR2 FQGTGA. The CDR3 has 16 residues. CDR3 region: CASSHTPDRDADTQYF.

This sequence joins TRBV29-1 and TRBJ2-7; TCRdb reports TRBD1, a call that lacks DNA to check it against. This CDR3 region has 16 residues. Germline loops: CDR1 SQVTM, CDR2 ANQGSEA. The CDR3 sequence: CSVAPPPGGGVHEQYF.

The V call is TRBV28, the J call TRBJ2-1; TCRdb lists TRBD2, though no DNA is available to test this call. This CDR3 is built from 17 residues. Per the germline V gene, CDR1 is MDHEN and CDR2 is SYDVKM. The CDR3 region is CASSLRTSGRSNNEQFF.

V is TRBV29-1 and J is TRBJ2-5. The germline V gene has CDR1 SQVTM and CDR2 ANQGSEA. This CDR3 has 12 amino acids. The CDR3 protein is CSVEEGKETQYF.